This T cell receptor beta chain is drawn from a study of identical twins. The V gene's germline CDR1 is DFQATT and CDR2 SNEGSKA (reference sequence). This CDR3 comprises 14 residues. Trimming pared 6 bases from V and 2 bases from J, leaving 16 bases between. The table lists this clonotype with a few counts. Using its own MiXCR run on the 5' RACE reads, TCRdb lists one record per CDR3 protein. The repertoire consists of a few hundred thousand distinct CDR3 sequences, with over 11% occurring once and the leading ten covering 0.95% to 1%. Another study also made use of these data, one on yellow fever vaccine responses in identical twins.

The source material was CD4+ T cells sorted from blood. V and J are TRBV20-1 and TRBJ2-5; D is perhaps TRBD1 or TRBD2 (6 bases each). This TCR came from a woman aged 18-35 years in good health. The CDR3 is CSALEGVEQETQYF. As DNA, the CDR3 is TGCAGTGCCTTGGAGGGGGTGGAACAAGAGACCCAGTACTTC.